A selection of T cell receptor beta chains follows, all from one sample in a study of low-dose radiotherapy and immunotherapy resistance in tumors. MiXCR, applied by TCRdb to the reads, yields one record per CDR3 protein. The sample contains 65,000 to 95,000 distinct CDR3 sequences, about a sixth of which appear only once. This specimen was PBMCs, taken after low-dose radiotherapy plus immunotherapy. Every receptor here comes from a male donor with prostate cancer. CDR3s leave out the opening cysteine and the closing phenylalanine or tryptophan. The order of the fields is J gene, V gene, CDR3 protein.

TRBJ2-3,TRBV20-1,SATPDTDTQY
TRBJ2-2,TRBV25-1,ASSDNNGGTGELF
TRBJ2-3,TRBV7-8,ASSFLAGSTDTQY
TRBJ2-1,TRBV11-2,ASSSSRTSEFYNEQF
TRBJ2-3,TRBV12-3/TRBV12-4,ASSFTGGGLGDTQY
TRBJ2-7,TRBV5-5,ASSLVGDSYEQY
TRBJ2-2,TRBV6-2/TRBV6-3,VSSDPPVEEELF
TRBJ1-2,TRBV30,AADRYGYT
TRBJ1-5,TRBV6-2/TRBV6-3,ASGDRGTSNQPQH
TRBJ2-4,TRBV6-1,ASSPGLAENIQY